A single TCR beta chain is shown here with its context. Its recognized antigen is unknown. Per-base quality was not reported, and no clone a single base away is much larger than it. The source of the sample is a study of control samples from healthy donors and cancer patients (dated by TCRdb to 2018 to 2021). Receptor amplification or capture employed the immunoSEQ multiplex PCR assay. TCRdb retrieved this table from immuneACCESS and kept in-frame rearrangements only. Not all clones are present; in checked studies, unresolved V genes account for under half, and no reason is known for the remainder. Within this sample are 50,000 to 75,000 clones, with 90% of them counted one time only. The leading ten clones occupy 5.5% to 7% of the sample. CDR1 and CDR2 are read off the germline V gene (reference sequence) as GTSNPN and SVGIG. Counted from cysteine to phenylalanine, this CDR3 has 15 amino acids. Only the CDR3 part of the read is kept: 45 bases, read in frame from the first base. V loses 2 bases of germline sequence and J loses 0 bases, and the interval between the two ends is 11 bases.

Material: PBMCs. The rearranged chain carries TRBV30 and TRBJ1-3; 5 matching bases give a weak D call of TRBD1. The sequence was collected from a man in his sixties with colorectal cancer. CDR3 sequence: CAWSSGTHSGNTIYF. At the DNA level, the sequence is TGTGCCTGGAGTTCCGGGACCCACTCTGGAAACACCATATATTTT.